The 9 T cell receptor beta chains below were found in one sample sequenced in a study of blood T cell repertoires in COVID-19. The data were produced by immunoSEQ multiplex PCR, yet TCRdb's version contains in-frame clones alone and is incomplete. The sample has 140,000 to 150,000 clones, more than 75% seen once. The source material was peripheral blood. The receptors derive from a human donor with acute or convalescent COVID-19. The donor label of this sample is uncertain.

CDR3 nucleotides: TGTGCCAGCAGTAACCCAGGGACCCAGTACTTC. Protein sequence: CASSNPGTQYF. The V gene is TRBV12-3 or TRBV12-4, the J gene TRBJ2-5; D not certain. V lost 5 bases, J lost 7 bases, and 8 bases lay in between. This CDR3 comprises 11 residues.

J is TRBJ1-5 and V is TRBV6-5; D not resolved. Germline V CDR1 and CDR2: MNHEY, SVGAGI. CDR3 size: 13 residues. The V and J ends lost 2 bases and 4 bases respectively, with 6 bases between them. This CDR3 is CASSYKRNQPQHF. CDR3 nucleotide sequence: TGTGCCAGCAGTTACAAGCGAAATCAGCCCCAGCATTTT.

The chain carries TRBV10-2 and TRBJ2-1; 9 bases line up with TRBD1. Germline loops: CDR1 WSHSY, CDR2 SAAADI. V gave up 6 bases and J gave up 7 bases; unmatched junction bases: 10. The CDR3 is 15 residues long. The CDR3 nucleotides read TGCGCCAGCAGGGATTCCGGGACAGGGAAGAATGAGCAGTTCTTC. This sequence encodes CASRDSGTGKNEQFF.

V usage is TRBV5-1 and J usage is TRBJ1-5; D not certain. The CDR3 is 17 residues long. CDR1 SGHRS and CDR2 YFSETQ come from the germline V gene. The ends were cut back, 0 bases at V and 0 bases at J, with 13 bases in the middle. CDR3 sequence (DNA): TGCGCCAGCAGCTTGGGAGGGTCCCATAATAGCAATCAGCCCCAGCATTTT. Amino acid sequence: CASSLGGSHNSNQPQHF.

The chain has TRBV29-1 and TRBJ1-1, with TRBD1 matching over 8 bases. Germline-derived CDR1 and CDR2 are SQVTM and ANQGSEA. The length of the CDR3 is 12 residues. V lost 7 bases to trimming and J lost 8 bases; unmatched junction nucleotides: 9. The CDR3 bases are TGCAGCGCGACTCAGGGGGCGGGAGAAGCTTTCTTT. The encoded protein is CSATQGAGEAFF. Full variable domain (missing parts from reference TRBV29-1 and TRBJ1-1): SAVISQKPSRDICQRGTSLTIQCQVDSQVTMMFWYRQQPGQSLTLIATANQGSEATYESGFVIDKFPISRPNLTFSTLTVSNMSPEDSSIYLCSATQGAGEAFFGQGTRLTVV.

V usage is TRBV2 and J usage is TRBJ2-3, with 12 bases that match TRBD1. V was pared by 5 bases and J by 4 bases, with 4 bases of the junction left unmatched. Per the germline V gene, CDR1 is SNHLY and CDR2 is FYNNEI. The CDR3 is 15 amino acids. The CDR3: CASSRDRGRADTQYF. In DNA form, the CDR3 reads TGTGCCAGCAGTCGGGACAGGGGGCGCGCAGATACGCAGTATTTT.

This chain's CDR3 is CSAGTGDPGELFF. Here the CDR3 DNA reads TGCAGCGCTGGGACAGGGGACCCCGGGGAGCTGTTTTTT. V usage is TRBV29-1 and J usage is TRBJ2-2; 10 bases agree with TRBD1. Germline V CDR1 and CDR2: SQVTM, ANQGSEA. The CDR3 runs 13 residues. The junction had 5 bases not matched to a gene; V was cut back by 7 bases and J by 6 bases.

The V and J genes are TRBV5-1 and TRBJ1-3; 8 nucleotides align to TRBD1. Per the germline V gene, CDR1 is SGHRS and CDR2 is YFSETQ. The length of the CDR3 is 16 residues. Unmatched junction bases numbered 5, after V lost 0 bases and J lost 3 bases. CDR3: CASSLAGGRFGNTIYF. The CDR3 DNA reads as TGCGCCAGCAGCTTGGCAGGGGGCAGGTTTGGAAACACCATATATTTT.

The chain is built from TRBV7-9 and TRBJ1-1; 7 bases match TRBD1. This CDR3 has 15 amino acids. V was pared by 4 bases and J by 1 base, with 6 bases of the junction left unmatched. Germline CDR1 is SEHNR and CDR2 is FQNEAQ (reference sequence). CDR3 in amino acids: CASSSRQGPNTEAFF. DNA for the CDR3: TGTGCCAGCAGCTCAAGACAGGGCCCGAACACTGAAGCTTTCTTT.